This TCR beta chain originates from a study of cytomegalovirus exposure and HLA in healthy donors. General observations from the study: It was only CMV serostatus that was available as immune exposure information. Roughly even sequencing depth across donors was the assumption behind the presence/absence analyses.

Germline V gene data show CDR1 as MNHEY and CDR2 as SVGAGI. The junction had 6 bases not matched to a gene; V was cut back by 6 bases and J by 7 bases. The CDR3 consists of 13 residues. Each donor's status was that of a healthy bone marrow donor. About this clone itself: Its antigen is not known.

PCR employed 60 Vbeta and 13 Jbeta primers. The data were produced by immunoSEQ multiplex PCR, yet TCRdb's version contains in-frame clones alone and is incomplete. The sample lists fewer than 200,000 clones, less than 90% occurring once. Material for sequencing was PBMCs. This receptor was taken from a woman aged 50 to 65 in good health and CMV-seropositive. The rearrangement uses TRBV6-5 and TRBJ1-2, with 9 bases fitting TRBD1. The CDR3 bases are TGTGCCAGCAGGCGGACAGGGGAGGGTGGCTACACCTTC. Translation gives CASRRTGEGGYTF.